Sequencing of this TCR beta chain was carried out in a study of identical twins. Study-level results: Sharing of beta out-of-frame sequences by twins showed a weaker excess.

The CDR3 length is 13 residues. The germline V and J ends were trimmed by 2 bases and 1 base, with 5 bases remaining between them. Germline values: CDR1 SEHNR, CDR2 FQNEAQ (reference sequence). TCRdb fed the 5' RACE reads into MiXCR, producing one record per CDR3 protein. The table lists 540,000 or so distinct CDR3 sequences, about a fifth of them singletons. This clonotype came up a few times. Its antigen is not identified. This sample was also put to use in a study of yellow fever vaccine responses in identical twins.

Specimen: CD4+ T cells sorted from blood. The source of this sequence is a woman younger than 30 in good health. The genes are TRBV7-9 and TRBJ1-1; D unresolved. CDR3 in amino acids: CASSLRANTEAFF. CDR3 DNA sequence: TGTGCCAGCAGCTTAAGGGCGAACACTGAAGCTTTCTTT.